This T cell receptor beta chain is from a study of blood T cells in healthy people across ages. Study-wide points: Roughly linearly, TCR beta diversity per million T cells fell as age increased.

With a J-beta primer mix and a sample-barcoded 5' primer, a second PCR ran about 7 to 12 cycles. Each CDR3 protein gets one entry after TCRdb re-called the 5' RACE reads with MiXCR. The data show about 1,000,000 distinct CDR3 sequences, less than 50% seen once. Trimming cost V 1 base and J 4 bases, with 6 bases left between them. Germline lookup yields CDR1 SQVTM and CDR2 ANQGSEA. This CDR3 has 12 amino acids. As concerns this clonotype: Antigen: not known. A single base separates this from a much larger clone, so it may be a read error.

Peripheral blood was drawn, about 10 milliliters per donor. This clonotype was sampled from a woman in her sixties or seventies in good health. The V gene is TRBV29-1, the J gene TRBJ2-3; D unclear. The sequenced sample was blood. CDR3 residues: CSVEAGPDTQYF. The CDR3 DNA reads as TGCAGCGTTGAAGCGGGCCCAGATACGCAGTATTTT.